This T cell receptor beta chain appears in the sequencing data of a study of blood T cell repertoires in COVID-19. Measured with immunoSEQ multiplex PCR; TCRdb has only the in-frame clones, and not every one. The table includes under 250,000 clones, around four fifths detected once. The CDR3 consists of 12 residues. The germline V gene encodes CDR1 MNHEY and CDR2 SVGEGT. V lost 6 bases to trimming and J lost 5 bases, with 10 bases between them. This TCR was sampled from a woman in her 70s with active or convalescent COVID-19. Sequencing was done on a sample of peripheral blood. The chain has TRBV6-2 or TRBV6-3 and TRBJ2-5; D unclear. CDR3 amino acids: CASSVNWETQYF. For the CDR3, the DNA is TGTGCCAGCAGCGTTAACTGGGAGACCCAGTACTTC.